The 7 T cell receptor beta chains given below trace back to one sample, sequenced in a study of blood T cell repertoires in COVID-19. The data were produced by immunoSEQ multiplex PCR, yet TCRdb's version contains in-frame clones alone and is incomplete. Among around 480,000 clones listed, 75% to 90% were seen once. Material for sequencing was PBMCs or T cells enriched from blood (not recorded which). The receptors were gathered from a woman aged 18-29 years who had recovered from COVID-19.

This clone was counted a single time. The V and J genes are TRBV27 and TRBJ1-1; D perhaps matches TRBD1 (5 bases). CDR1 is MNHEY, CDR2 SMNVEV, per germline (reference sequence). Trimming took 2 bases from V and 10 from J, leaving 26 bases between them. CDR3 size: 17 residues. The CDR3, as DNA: TGTGCCAGCAGTTTAGAGGAATGGGGACTTATGGAGTATAGAGCTTTCTTT. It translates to CASSLEEWGLMEYRAFF.

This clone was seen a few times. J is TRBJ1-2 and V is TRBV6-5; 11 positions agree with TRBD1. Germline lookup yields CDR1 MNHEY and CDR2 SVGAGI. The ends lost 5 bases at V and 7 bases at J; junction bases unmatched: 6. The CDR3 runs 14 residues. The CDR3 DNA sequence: TGTGCCAGCAGTACGGACAGGGGGCGAGGTGGCTACACCTTC. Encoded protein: CASSTDRGRGGYTF.

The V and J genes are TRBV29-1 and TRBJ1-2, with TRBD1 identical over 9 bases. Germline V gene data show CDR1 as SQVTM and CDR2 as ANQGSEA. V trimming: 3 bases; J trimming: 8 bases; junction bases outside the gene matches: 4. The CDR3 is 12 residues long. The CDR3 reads CSVDGTGRGYTF. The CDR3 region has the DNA TGCAGCGTTGATGGGACAGGGCGAGGCTACACCTTC.

The CDR3 here is CAWSRGEVDQPQHF. The CDR3 coding sequence is TGTGCCTGGAGTCGGGGGGAGGTTGACCAGCCCCAGCATTTT. This chain uses TRBV30 with TRBJ1-5; TRBD1 might be the D (5 bases). Germline V gives CDR1 GTSNPN, CDR2 SVGIG (reference sequence). Between the trimmed V and J ends, which lost 2 bases and 7 bases, there was a span of 15 bases. CDR3 length: 14 amino acids.

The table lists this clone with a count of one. CDR3 sequence: CASSPDLTGYYAEQYF. CDR3 coding DNA: TGCGCCAGCAGCCCAGACCTTACAGGTTACTATGCCGAGCAGTACTTC. The gene calls are TRBV4-1 and TRBJ2-7, with TRBD1 as a possible D gene (5 bases). Per germline, CDR1 MGHRA and CDR2 YSYEKL. The CDR3 sequence is 16 residues long. The V end was cut by 4 bases, the J end by 6 bases, with 22 bases between.

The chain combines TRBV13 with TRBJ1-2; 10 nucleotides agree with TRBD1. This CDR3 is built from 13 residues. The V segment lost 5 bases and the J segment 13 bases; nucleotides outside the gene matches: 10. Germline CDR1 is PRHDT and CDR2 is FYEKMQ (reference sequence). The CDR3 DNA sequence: TGTGCCAGCAGCACCGGGACAGGGGCCCCCGGCACCTTC. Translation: CASSTGTGAPGTF.

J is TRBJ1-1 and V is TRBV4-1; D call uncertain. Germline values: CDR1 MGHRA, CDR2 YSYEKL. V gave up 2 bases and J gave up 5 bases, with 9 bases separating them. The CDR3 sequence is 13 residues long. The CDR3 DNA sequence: TGCGCCAGCAGCCAATCTCTGAGGACTGAAGCTTTCTTT. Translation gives CASSQSLRTEAFF.